The next 10 T cell receptor beta chains were all read from a single sample in a study of blood T cell repertoires in COVID-19. Sequencing was performed with immunoSEQ multiplex PCR; in TCRdb, only in-frame clones are kept and a portion is missing. The repertoire holds 200,000 or so clones, with around 85% as singletons. The material sequenced was PBMCs or T cells enriched from blood (not recorded which). All receptors come from a woman between 40 and 55 years old with acute COVID-19.

The V gene is TRBV10-2, the J gene TRBJ2-6, with D tentatively TRBD2 (5 bases). Germline CDR1 is WSHSY and CDR2 is SAAADI. The CDR3 totals 14 residues. The V and J ends lost 2 bases and 5 bases respectively, with 7 bases between them. CDR3 residues: CASSEEGRANVLTF. DNA for the CDR3: TGCGCCAGCAGTGAGGAGGGTAGGGCCAACGTCCTGACTTTC.

This chain links TRBV7-9 with TRBJ2-1; 10 bases match TRBD2. The CDR3 length is 16 residues. Losses at the gene ends were 0 bases for V and 8 bases for J; bases not matched to a gene: 7. The germline gives CDR1 SEHNR, CDR2 FQNEAQ (reference sequence). The CDR3 DNA reads as TGTGCCAGCAGCTTAGCCACGAGCGGGGGGGAGGATGAGCAGTTCTTC. It encodes CASSLATSGGEDEQFF.

The V and J genes are TRBV16 and TRBJ1-1; D call uncertain. The CDR3 runs 20 residues. Trimming stripped 2 bases from V and 1 base from J, with 26 bases between. Germline values: CDR1 KGHSY, CDR2 FQNENV. CDR3 nucleotides: TGTGCCAGCAGCCAACCCAGGAGTCCTCATGGGAGTCATGGGAACACTGAAGCTTTCTTT. Its translation: CASSQPRSPHGSHGNTEAFF.

The chain carries TRBV2 and TRBJ2-7; perhaps TRBD2 as D (5 bases). CDR3 length equals 13 residues. V shed 7 bases and J shed 2 bases, with 12 bases lying between them. CDR1 and CDR2 from the germline V gene are SNHLY and FYNNEI. The chain's CDR3 is CASTDPGAYEQYF. The CDR3 nucleotides are TGTGCCAGCACCGACCCCGGGGCCTACGAGCAGTACTTC.

In DNA form, the CDR3 reads TGCGCCAGCAGCTATACTAGCGGGGGGGCCCTAGAGACCCAGTACTTC. Translating gives CASSYTSGGALETQYF. The chain couples TRBV5-1 to TRBJ2-5; 13 bases are a match to TRBD2. Germline CDR1 is SGHRS and CDR2 is YFSETQ. V lost 3 bases and J lost 4; bases outside the gene matches: 6. The CDR3 length is 16 residues.

This chain connects TRBV30 to TRBJ1-6; TRBD1 might be the D (5 bases). CDR1 and CDR2 (germline): GTSNPN, SVGIG (reference sequence). The V end was cut by 1 base, the J end by 4 bases, with 8 bases between. The CDR3 contains 14 residues. The chain's CDR3 is CAWSGTLYNSPLHF. The DNA for the CDR3 is TGTGCCTGGAGTGGGACACTGTATAATTCACCCCTCCACTTT.

The chain links TRBV9 to TRBJ2-2, with D maybe TRBD2 (6 bases). The V end was cut by 6 bases, the J end by 4 bases, with 10 bases between. This CDR3 is built from 13 residues. Germline-derived CDR1 and CDR2 are SGDLS and YYNGEE. CDR3 region: CASKPGLTGELFF. The CDR3 nucleotides are TGTGCCAGCAAGCCGGGACTCACCGGGGAGCTGTTTTTT.

The rearrangement joins TRBV9 to TRBJ1-4; TRBD1 aligns across 10 bases. CDR3 length: 16 residues. Germline V lookup: CDR1 SGDLS, CDR2 YYNGEE. The ends lost 2 bases at V and 0 bases at J; junction bases unmatched: 1. For the CDR3, the DNA is TGTGCCAGCAGCGTTGGGACAGGGGCAACTAATGAAAAACTGTTTTTT. This codes for CASSVGTGATNEKLFF.

This chain connects TRBV3-1 (or the pseudogene TRBV3-2) to TRBJ2-7, with D uncertain. CDR1 and CDR2 from the germline V gene are LGHDT and YNNKEL (reference sequence). V lost 3 bases and J lost 6, with 12 bases in between. This CDR3 is built from 13 residues. In DNA, the CDR3 is TGTGCCAGCAGCCAGGTTACGTCGGGCGAGCAGTACTTC. It specifies CASSQVTSGEQYF.

The J gene is TRBJ1-4, the V gene TRBV12-3 or TRBV12-4; D is unresolved. V was shortened by 2 bases and J by 5 bases, with 6 bases between the two germline ends. There are 13 residues in the CDR3. CDR3 loop: CASSLNGNEKLFF. CDR3 in DNA: TGTGCCAGCAGTTTAAACGGGAATGAAAAACTGTTTTTT.